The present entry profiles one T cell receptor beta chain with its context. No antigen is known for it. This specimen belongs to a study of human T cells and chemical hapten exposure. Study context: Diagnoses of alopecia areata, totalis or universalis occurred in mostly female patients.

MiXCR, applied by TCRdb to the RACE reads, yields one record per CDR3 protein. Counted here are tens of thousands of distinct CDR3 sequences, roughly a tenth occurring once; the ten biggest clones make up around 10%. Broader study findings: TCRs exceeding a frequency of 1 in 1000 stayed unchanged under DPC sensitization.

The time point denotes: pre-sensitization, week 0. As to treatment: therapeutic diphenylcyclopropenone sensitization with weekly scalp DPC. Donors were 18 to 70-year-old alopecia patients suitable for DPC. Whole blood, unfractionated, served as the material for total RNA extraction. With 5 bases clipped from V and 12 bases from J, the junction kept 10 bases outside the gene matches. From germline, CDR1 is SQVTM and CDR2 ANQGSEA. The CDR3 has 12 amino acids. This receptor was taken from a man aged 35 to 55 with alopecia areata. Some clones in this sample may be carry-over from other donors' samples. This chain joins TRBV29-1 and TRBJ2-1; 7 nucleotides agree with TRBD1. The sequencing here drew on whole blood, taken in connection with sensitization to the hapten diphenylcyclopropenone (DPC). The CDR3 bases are TGCAGCGTTCCGACAGGGCCCTGGGGGCAGTTCTTC. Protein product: CSVPTGPWGQFF.